One sample yielded the 13 T cell receptor beta chains listed below, sequenced in a study of cytomegalovirus exposure and HLA in healthy donors. PCR involved 60 Vbeta and 13 Jbeta primers. TCRdb keeps only in-frame clones here, not all; method: immunoSEQ multiplex PCR. The sample yields 100,000 to 120,000 clones, over 60% seen once. The sample comprised PBMCs. The source of these receptors is a woman between 25 and 40 years old in good health and CMV-seronegative.

J is TRBJ1-1 and V is TRBV28, with 7 bases identical to TRBD1. CDR3 length: 13 residues. The germline CDR1 and CDR2 sequences are MDHEN and SYDVKM. V was pared by 1 base and J by 10 bases, with 6 bases of the junction left unmatched. The chain's CDR3 is CASSLLRQGGAFF. The CDR3 nucleotides read TGTGCCAGCAGTTTATTACGACAGGGCGGAGCTTTCTTT.

In this sample, this clone turned up a few times. This sequence joins TRBV12-5 and TRBJ1-3, with D maybe TRBD1 (6 bases). Germline-derived CDR1 and CDR2 are LGHNT and FRNRAP. V dropped 0 bases and J dropped 4 bases, with 16 bases sitting between them. This CDR3 is built from 17 residues. CDR3 sequence reads: CASGLVRGTRRGNTIYF. Written as DNA, the CDR3 is TGTGCTAGTGGTTTGGTAAGGGGGACAAGAAGAGGAAACACCATATATTTT.

The chain couples TRBV2 to TRBJ1-1; D is possibly TRBD1 (5 bases). The CDR3 runs to 15 residues. Trimming took off 7 bases at V and 4 bases at J, with 19 bases between the two ends. Germline CDR1 SNHLY, CDR2 FYNNEI. The CDR3 reads CASKRDRGEGTEAFF. CDR3 nucleotides: TGTGCCAGCAAACGGGACCGGGGGGAGGGCACTGAAGCTTTCTTT.

This clone was seen more than once but under ten times. The V and J genes are TRBV10-3 and TRBJ1-5; 9 bases align to TRBD1. CDR1 ENHRY and CDR2 SYGVKD come from the germline V gene. After removal of 6 bases from V and 6 bases from J, the junction contained 6 bases not matched to a gene. The CDR3 has 14 amino acids. CDR3 DNA sequence: TGTGCCATCAGCCCCGGGACAGGGCCTCAGCCCCAGCATTTT. This gives the protein CAISPGTGPQPQHF.

The chain employs TRBV5-1 and TRBJ1-4; the match to TRBD1 covers 7 bases. J lost 5 bases, V lost 3 bases, and 7 bases had no gene match. The CDR3 has 15 residues. Germline V CDR1 and CDR2: SGHRS, YFSETQ. The CDR3 DNA is TGCGCCAGCAGCTGGTCCGGGACAGTGAATGAAAAACTGTTTTTT. Amino acid sequence: CASSWSGTVNEKLFF.

The V gene is TRBV5-6, the J gene TRBJ2-7; TRBD1 might be the D (7 bases). Germline V gene sequence: CDR1 SGHDT, CDR2 YYEEEE. The CDR3 runs to 15 residues. V was shortened by 0 bases and J by 5 bases, with 15 bases between the two germline ends. CDR3 nucleotide sequence: TGTGCCAGCAGCTTGGTATCCAGGGGGAGGAACGAGCAGTACTTC. Translated, it gives CASSLVSRGRNEQYF.

The chain couples TRBV5-1 to TRBJ2-1, with 7 bases identical to TRBD2. J was trimmed by 2 bases and V by 10 bases; bases with no gene match: 9. The CDR3 spans 14 residues. The germline gives CDR1 SGHRS, CDR2 YFSETQ. CDR3 region: CACRAGETYNEQFF. The CDR3, as DNA: TGCGCCTGCCGGGCGGGGGAGACCTACAATGAGCAGTTCTTC.

This chain uses TRBV7-8 with TRBJ1-2; TRBD1 aligns across 10 bases. This CDR3 is 19 amino acids long. The V and J ends lost 5 bases and 0 bases, in that order; junction bases with no gene match: 15. Germline lookup yields CDR1 SGHVS and CDR2 FQNEAQ. The CDR3 DNA reads as TGTGCCAGCAGCGCCCGACAGGGGGCAGCTGGATTAACTAACTATGGCTACACCTTC. Translated, it gives CASSARQGAAGLTNYGYTF.

The V gene is TRBV29-1, the J gene TRBJ1-5, with D perhaps TRBD1 (5 bases). Germline assignment: CDR1 SQVTM and CDR2 ANQGSEA. Trimming removed 6 bases from V and 3 bases from J, with 21 bases in between. The CDR3 contains 16 residues. The CDR3 reads CSVILDGQGDNQPQHF. The CDR3 DNA reads as TGCAGCGTGATCCTAGATGGCCAGGGCGACAATCAGCCCCAGCATTTT.

V is TRBV30 and J is TRBJ1-5, with TRBD1 matching over 9 bases. J gave up 4 bases and V 5 bases, and 6 bases lay outside the gene matches. Germline lookup yields CDR1 GTSNPN and CDR2 SVGIG (reference sequence). The CDR3 totals 14 residues. The CDR3 sequence is CAWSPGQGNQPQHF. CDR3 coding DNA: TGTGCCTGGTCCCCCGGACAGGGGAATCAGCCCCAGCATTTT. The whole variable domain, filled in from reference TRBV30 and TRBJ1-5, reads SQTIHQWPATLVQPVGSPLSLECTVEGTSNPNLYWYRQAAGRGLQLLFYSVGIGQISSEVPQNLSASRPQDRQFILSSKKLLLSDSGFYLCAWSPGQGNQPQHFGDGTRLSIL.

This clone turned up a few times. The chain carries TRBV6-5 and TRBJ2-1, with 11 bases lining up with TRBD2. V was pared by 1 base and J by 4 bases, with 3 bases of the junction left unmatched. This CDR3 comprises 16 residues. Germline V CDR1 and CDR2: MNHEY, SVGAGI. CDR3 residues: CASSYLTSGEYNEQFF. CDR3 DNA sequence: TGTGCCAGCAGTTACTTGACTAGCGGGGAGTACAATGAGCAGTTCTTC.

The chain couples TRBV5-6 to TRBJ2-7; TRBD2 aligns across 9 bases. V lost 3 bases and J lost 4; bases outside the gene matches: 14. CDR3 length: 17 amino acids. Germline values: CDR1 SGHDT, CDR2 YYEEEE. CDR3 loop: CASSSLLVWREGYEQYF. The CDR3 region has the DNA TGTGCCAGCAGCTCCCTCCTTGTGTGGCGGGAGGGATACGAGCAGTACTTC. The variable domain in full, completed from reference TRBV5-6 and TRBJ2-7, reads DAGVTQSPTHLIKTRGQQVTLRCSPKSGHDTVSWYQQALGQGPQFIFQYYEEEERQRGNFPDRFSGHQFPNYSSELNVNALLLGDSALYLCASSSLLVWREGYEQYFGPGTRLTVT.

The V gene is TRBV4-1, the J gene TRBJ1-4; the D is unclear. CDR3 length: 13 amino acids. Between the trimmed V and J ends, which lost 0 bases and 8 bases, there was a span of 7 bases. Per germline, CDR1 MGHRA and CDR2 YSYEKL. The CDR3 bases are TGCGCCAGCAGCCAAGACGGGGAGGAAAAACTGTTTTTT. It specifies CASSQDGEEKLFF.